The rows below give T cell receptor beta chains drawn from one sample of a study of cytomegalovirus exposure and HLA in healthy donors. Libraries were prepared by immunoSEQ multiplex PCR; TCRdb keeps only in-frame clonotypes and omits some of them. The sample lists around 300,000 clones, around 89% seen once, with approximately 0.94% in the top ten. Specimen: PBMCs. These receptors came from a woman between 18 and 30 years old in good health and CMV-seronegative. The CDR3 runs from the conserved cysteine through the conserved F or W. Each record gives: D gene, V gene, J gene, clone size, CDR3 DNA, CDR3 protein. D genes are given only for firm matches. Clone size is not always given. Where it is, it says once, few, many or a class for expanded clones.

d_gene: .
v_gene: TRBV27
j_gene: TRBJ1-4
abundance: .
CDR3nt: TGTGCCAGCAGTTTTTCAGGGGCGACTACAACTAATGAAAAACTGTTTTTT
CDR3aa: CASSFSGATTTNEKLFF

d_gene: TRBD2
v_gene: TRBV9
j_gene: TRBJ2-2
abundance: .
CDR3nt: TGTGCCAGCAGCGTAGCGGCGGGAGGGAACACCGGGGAGCTGTTTTTT
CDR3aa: CASSVAAGGNTGELFF

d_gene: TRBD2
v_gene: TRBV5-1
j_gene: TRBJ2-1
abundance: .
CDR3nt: TGCGCCAGCAGCTACTCTAGCGGGCTTTACAATGAGCAGTTCTTC
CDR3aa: CASSYSSGLYNEQFF

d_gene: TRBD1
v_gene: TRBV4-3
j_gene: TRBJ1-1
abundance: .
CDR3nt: TGCGCCAGCAGCCAGTATACAGGGGGCGTGAACACTGAAGCTTTCTTT
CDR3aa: CASSQYTGGVNTEAFF

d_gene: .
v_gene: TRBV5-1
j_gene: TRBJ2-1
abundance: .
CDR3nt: TGCGCCAGCAGCTTGGGAGACATGACCTACAATGAGCAGTTCTTC
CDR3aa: CASSLGDMTYNEQFF

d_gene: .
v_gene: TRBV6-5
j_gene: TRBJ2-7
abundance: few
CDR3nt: TGTGCCAGCAGTTATCCGGACACGGCTGGCTTGGGGCGGTACTTC
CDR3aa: CASSYPDTAGLGRYF

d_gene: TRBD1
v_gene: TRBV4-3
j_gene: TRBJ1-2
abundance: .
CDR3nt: TGCGCCAGCAGCCAAGACCTCTTGGGACAGGGTGATGGCTACACCTTC
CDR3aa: CASSQDLLGQGDGYTF

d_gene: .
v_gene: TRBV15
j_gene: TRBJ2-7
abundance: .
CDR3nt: TGTGCCACCAGCTATACTGGACAAAACGAGCAGTACTTC
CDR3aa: CATSYTGQNEQYF

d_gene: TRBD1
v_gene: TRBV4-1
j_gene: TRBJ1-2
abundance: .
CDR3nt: TGCGCCAGCAGCCAAGTGGAGGGCAGGGGGCTTGTTGGCTACACCTTC
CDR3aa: CASSQVEGRGLVGYTF

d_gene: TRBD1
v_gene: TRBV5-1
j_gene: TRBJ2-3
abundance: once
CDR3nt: TGCGCCAGCAGCTTGACAGGGGCCGGGGCTGATACGCAGTATTTT
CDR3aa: CASSLTGAGADTQYF

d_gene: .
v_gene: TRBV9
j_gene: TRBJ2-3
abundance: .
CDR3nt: TGTGCCAGCAGCGTAGACCCTATCACAGATACGCAGTATTTT
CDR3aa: CASSVDPITDTQYF

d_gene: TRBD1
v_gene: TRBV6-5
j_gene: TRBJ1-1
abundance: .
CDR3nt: TGTGCCAGCAGCCGACAGGGGACCCAAGCTTTCTTT
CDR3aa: CASSRQGTQAFF

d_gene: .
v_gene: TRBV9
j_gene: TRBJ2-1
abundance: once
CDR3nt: TGTGCCAGCAGCGTCTCGCGGGTGGAGGACGAGCAGTTCTTC
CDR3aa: CASSVSRVEDEQFF

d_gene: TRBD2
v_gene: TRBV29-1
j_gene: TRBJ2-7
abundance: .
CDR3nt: TGCAGCGCGGCCGGGGGGATCTACGAGCAGTACTTC
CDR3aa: CSAAGGIYEQYF

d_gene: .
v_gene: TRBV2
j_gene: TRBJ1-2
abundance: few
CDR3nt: TGTGCCAGCAGTGCGGCAGGGGAAGCTGGCTACACCTTC
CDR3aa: CASSAAGEAGYTF

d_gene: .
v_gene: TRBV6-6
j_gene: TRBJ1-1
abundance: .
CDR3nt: TGTGCCAGCAGTTACTCTCCCAGGGTCACTGAAGCTTTCTTT
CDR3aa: CASSYSPRVTEAFF

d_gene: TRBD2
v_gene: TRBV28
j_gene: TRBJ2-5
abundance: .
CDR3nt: TGTGCCAGCAGCGAGCTAGCGGGGGGACAAGAGACCCAGTACTTC
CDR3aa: CASSELAGGQETQYF

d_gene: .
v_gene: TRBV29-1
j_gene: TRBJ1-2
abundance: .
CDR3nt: TGCAGCGTTGGTTCGGGGTTCGGCTATGGCTACACCTTC
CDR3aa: CSVGSGFGYGYTF

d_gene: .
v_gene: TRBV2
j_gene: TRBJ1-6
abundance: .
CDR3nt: TGTGCCAGCAGTGAAGTTGGGGGCCATAATTCACCCCTCCACTTT
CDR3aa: CASSEVGGHNSPLHF

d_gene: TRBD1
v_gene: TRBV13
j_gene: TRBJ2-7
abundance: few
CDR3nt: TGTGCCAGCAGCCCGGGACAGGGAGTCGAGCAGTACTTC
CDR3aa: CASSPGQGVEQYF

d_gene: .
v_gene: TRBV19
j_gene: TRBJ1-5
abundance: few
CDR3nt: TGTGCCAGTAGTAAGGGGTTTAGGCAGCCCCAGCATTTT
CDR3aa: CASSKGFRQPQHF

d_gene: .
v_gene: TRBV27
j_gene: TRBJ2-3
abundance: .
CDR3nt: TGTGCCAGCGCCTCCTGGGACTCCACAGATACGCAGTATTTT
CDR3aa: CASASWDSTDTQYF